A selection of T cell receptor beta chains follows, all from one sample in a study of blood T cell repertoires in COVID-19. Produced via immunoSEQ multiplex PCR; TCRdb's table is partial and in-frame only. Among 300,000 or so clones listed, approximately 90% were seen once. The sequenced material came from peripheral blood. The receptors shown here come from a woman aged 25 to 39 with COVID-19, enrolled during active disease. Both conserved end residues are part of each CDR3. Each record gives: CDR3 length, clone size, V gene, D gene, J gene, CDR3 DNA, CDR3 protein. A D gene is named only where the DNA matches it firmly. Size is omitted from some rows. Given values are once, few, many or a class for expanded clones.

length: 15
size: -
V: TRBV6-5
D: TRBD1
J: TRBJ1-5
DNA: TGTGCCAGCAGTTCGACAGGGGACCTCAATCAGCCCCAGCATTTT
CDR3: CASSSTGDLNQPQHF

length: 15
size: -
V: TRBV28
D: TRBD1
J: TRBJ1-5
DNA: TGTGCCAGCAGTTTATGGGGACAGCTCAATCAGCCCCAGCATTTT
CDR3: CASSLWGQLNQPQHF

length: 16
size: -
V: TRBV25-1
D: TRBD1
J: TRBJ1-2
DNA: TGTGCCAGCAGTGAAGGGACAGGAACCTTTAACTATGGCTACACCTTC
CDR3: CASSEGTGTFNYGYTF

length: 13
size: -
V: TRBV19
D: -
J: TRBJ1-1
DNA: TGTGCCAGTAGTGTGACAGCGAACACTGAAGCTTTCTTT
CDR3: CASSVTANTEAFF

length: 12
size: once
V: TRBV29-1
D: -
J: TRBJ1-2
DNA: TGCAGCGCCGAAGACAGTAACTATGGCTACACCTTC
CDR3: CSAEDSNYGYTF

length: 14
size: -
V: TRBV19
D: -
J: TRBJ2-7
DNA: TGTGCCAGTAGTATGTCTACCACGTCCTACGAGCAGTACTTC
CDR3: CASSMSTTSYEQYF

length: 16
size: -
V: TRBV19
D: TRBD2
J: TRBJ2-7
DNA: TGTGCCAGTAGCTCTAGCGGGAGGGCCTTTAGGTACGAGCAGTACTTC
CDR3: CASSSSGRAFRYEQYF

length: 14
size: -
V: TRBV14
D: -
J: TRBJ2-1
DNA: TGTGCCAGCAGCCAAGGTTTGACAGTCAATGAGCAGTTCTTC
CDR3: CASSQGLTVNEQFF

length: 15
size: -
V: TRBV5-6
D: -
J: TRBJ2-6
DNA: TGTGCCAGCAGCCTCGGACAGAGAGGGGCCAACGTCCTGACTTTC
CDR3: CASSLGQRGANVLTF

length: 12
size: -
V: TRBV24-1
D: -
J: TRBJ2-1
DNA: TGTGCCACCGCCGGGTATATGAATGAGCAGTTCTTC
CDR3: CATAGYMNEQFF

length: 16
size: once
V: TRBV30
D: -
J: TRBJ1-5
DNA: TGTGCCTGGAGATCGGGGGGGGCTAATTCCAATCAGCCCCAGCATTTT
CDR3: CAWRSGGANSNQPQHF

length: 14
size: -
V: TRBV3-1/TRBV3-2
D: -
J: TRBJ2-7
DNA: TGTGCCAGCAGCCCAGGATCCATCTCCTACGAGCAGTACTTC
CDR3: CASSPGSISYEQYF

length: 16
size: -
V: TRBV27
D: TRBD2
J: TRBJ2-1
DNA: TGTGCCAGCAGTACCTTAGCGGGAGGTGCCTACAATGAGCAGTTCTTC
CDR3: CASSTLAGGAYNEQFF

length: 14
size: -
V: TRBV2
D: -
J: TRBJ1-1
DNA: TGTGCCAGCAGTGTAAGACAGCTGAACACTGAAGCTTTCTTT
CDR3: CASSVRQLNTEAFF

length: 14
size: once
V: TRBV10-2
D: -
J: TRBJ1-5
DNA: TGCGCCAGCAGGCACCAGGGAAACAATCAGCCCCAGCATTTT
CDR3: CASRHQGNNQPQHF

length: 19
size: -
V: TRBV5-1
D: -
J: TRBJ1-1
DNA: TGCGCCAGCAGCTTGGGGGGCTGGGTGGCCAACAGACGGAACACTGAAGCTTTCTTT
CDR3: CASSLGGWVANRRNTEAFF

length: 13
size: -
V: TRBV28
D: -
J: TRBJ1-5
DNA: TGTGCCAGCAGTTTAAACAGGGATAAGCCCCAGCATTTT
CDR3: CASSLNRDKPQHF

length: 18
size: -
V: TRBV28
D: TRBD2
J: TRBJ2-3
DNA: TGTGCCAGCAGTTTACGAAAGACTAGCGGGTTGAGCACAGATACGCAGTATTTT
CDR3: CASSLRKTSGLSTDTQYF

length: 16
size: once
V: TRBV7-8
D: -
J: TRBJ1-3
DNA: TGTGCCAGCAGCTTAGCGACGAGGTTCTCTGGAAACACCATATATTTT
CDR3: CASSLATRFSGNTIYF

length: 12
size: -
V: TRBV24-1
D: -
J: TRBJ2-3
DNA: TGTGCCACCAGTGATCCCGGAGATACGCAGTATTTT
CDR3: CATSDPGDTQYF

length: 13
size: -
V: TRBV20-1
D: -
J: TRBJ2-7
DNA: TGCAGTGCTAGTATCGGGGGGCGCGGCGAGCAGTACTTC
CDR3: CSASIGGRGEQYF

length: 18
size: -
V: TRBV27
D: TRBD2
J: TRBJ2-1
DNA: TGTGCCAGCAGTTCAACACCGGGACTAGCGGTCGCCTACAATGAGCAGTTCTTC
CDR3: CASSSTPGLAVAYNEQFF

length: 16
size: -
V: TRBV11-2
D: TRBD2
J: TRBJ2-2
DNA: TGTGCCAGCAGCTTATCCGGCGGGAGTCACACCGGGGAGCTGTTTTTT
CDR3: CASSLSGGSHTGELFF

length: 14
size: -
V: TRBV10-3
D: TRBD1
J: TRBJ2-2
DNA: TGTGCCAGCAGACAGGGGGTTAGTACCGGGGAGCTGTTTTTT
CDR3: CASRQGVSTGELFF

length: 14
size: -
V: TRBV19
D: -
J: TRBJ2-1
DNA: TGTGCCAGTAGTACCGAGGAGGGAGCGGGTGAGCAGTTCTTC
CDR3: CASSTEEGAGEQFF

length: 14
size: -
V: TRBV5-1
D: -
J: TRBJ1-2
DNA: TGCGCCAGCAGCTTACAGGCTTATAACTATGGCTACACCTTC
CDR3: CASSLQAYNYGYTF

length: 15
size: -
V: TRBV2
D: -
J: TRBJ2-2
DNA: TGTGCCAGCAAGAAGGGAGGGGGGAACACCGGGGAGCTGTTTTTT
CDR3: CASKKGGGNTGELFF

length: 14
size: -
V: TRBV11-2
D: -
J: TRBJ1-2
DNA: TGTGCCAGCAGCTTAGGCAGAACAAACTATGGCTACACCTTC
CDR3: CASSLGRTNYGYTF

length: 11
size: -
V: TRBV30
D: -
J: TRBJ2-7
DNA: TGTGCCTGGGTTACAGGATCCGAGCAGTACTTC
CDR3: CAWVTGSEQYF

length: 10
size: once
V: TRBV30
D: -
J: TRBJ1-2
DNA: TGTGCCTGGAGCGACAAGGCCAACACCTTC
CDR3: CAWSDKANTF

length: 14
size: -
V: TRBV6-1
D: -
J: TRBJ2-3
DNA: TGTGCCAGCAGTTATCGACCCGGGACAGATACGCAGTATTTT
CDR3: CASSYRPGTDTQYF

length: 16
size: -
V: TRBV7-8
D: TRBD1
J: TRBJ2-2
DNA: TGTGCCAGCAGCCTCCGGGACAGGGGGCAGGTCGGGGAGCTGTTTTTT
CDR3: CASSLRDRGQVGELFF

length: 13
size: -
V: TRBV20-1
D: TRBD1
J: TRBJ1-3
DNA: TGCAGTGCTACTGACAGGGTTACAAACACCATATATTTT
CDR3: CSATDRVTNTIYF